The TCR beta chain described here comes from a study of T cell changes during pregnancy in multiple sclerosis. Some clones are missing from TCRdb's copy, which holds only in-frame ones; the method was immunoSEQ multiplex PCR. The sample lists about 54,000 clones; more than 90% were seen once. This clone came up once. The germline V gene encodes CDR1 SGHVS and CDR2 FNYEAQ. The CDR3 extends over 15 amino acids. The ends were cut back, 1 base at V and 2 bases at J, with 11 bases in the middle. The sample was peripheral blood, taken after pregnancy. The V call is TRBV7-6, the J call TRBJ2-5; the D gene is possibly TRBD2 (5 bases). The clonotype was recovered from a female donor in good health, enrolled as a control in a pregnancy study. CDR3 nucleotide sequence: TGTGCCAGCAGCTTAGGGACTTTCCTTCAAGAGACCCAGTACTTC. It codes for CASSLGTFLQETQYF.